This passage covers 29 T cell receptor beta chains from one sample sequenced in a study of cytomegalovirus exposure and HLA in healthy donors. Primers included in the PCR were 60 Vbeta and 13 Jbeta primers. Sequenced by immunoSEQ multiplex PCR; TCRdb stores in-frame clones only, minus some. The sample carries 140,000 to 150,000 clones, 79% recorded once. Source material: PBMCs. The receptors shown here come from a woman between 40 and 50 years old in good health and CMV-seropositive.

The rearrangement uses TRBV30 and TRBJ2-1; TRBD2 might be the D (6 bases). Trimming removed 2 bases from V and 5 bases from J, with 10 bases in between. CDR1 GTSNPN and CDR2 SVGIG come from the germline V gene (reference sequence). This CDR3 spans 13 amino acids. CDR3 loop: CAWSWSGDNEQFF. The CDR3 DNA follows: TGTGCCTGGAGTTGGTCGGGAGACAATGAGCAGTTCTTC.

The rearrangement links TRBV5-6 to TRBJ2-5, with TRBD2 identical over 11 bases. This CDR3 comprises 16 residues. Germline V gene sequence: CDR1 SGHDT, CDR2 YYEEEE. With 4 bases clipped from V and 6 bases from J, the junction kept 11 bases outside the gene matches. CDR3: CASSPSSGGPLQTQYF. CDR3 nucleotides: TGTGCCAGCAGCCCGTCTAGCGGGGGGCCCTTACAGACCCAGTACTTC.

CDR3 coding DNA: TGCGCCAGCAGCCAGCGGGGAGAAAAACTGTTTTTT. Translated: CASSQRGEKLFF. This chain links TRBV4-1 with TRBJ1-4; D is undetermined. Trimming left V 3 bases short and J 8 bases short, with 7 bases between. The CDR3 has 12 residues. The germline gives CDR1 MGHRA, CDR2 YSYEKL.

This clone showed up just once. The chain couples TRBV19 to TRBJ2-2; tentatively, D is TRBD2 (5 bases). Per germline, CDR1 LNHDA and CDR2 SQIVND (reference sequence). The CDR3 is 14 residues long. V lost 8 bases and J 6 bases, leaving 16 bases between the germline ends. CDR3 sequence: CASAEGLVAGELFF. CDR3 DNA sequence: TGTGCCAGTGCTGAGGGCCTTGTGGCCGGGGAGCTGTTTTTT.

This chain uses TRBV13 with TRBJ2-7; D not certain. Germline V gene lookup returns CDR1 PRHDT and CDR2 FYEKMQ (reference sequence). V dropped 2 bases and J dropped 0 bases, with 14 bases sitting between them. The CDR3 totals 16 residues. For the CDR3, the DNA is TGTGCCAGCAGCTTAATAACGACACCGAGCTCCTACGAGCAGTACTTC. This codes for CASSLITTPSSYEQYF.

The chain links TRBV30 to TRBJ1-2, with D possibly matching TRBD1 (5 bases). This CDR3 contains 14 residues. The V and J ends lost 0 bases and 2 bases respectively, with 10 bases between them. Germline V lookup: CDR1 GTSNPN, CDR2 SVGIG (reference sequence). CDR3 sequence reads: CAWSVGSGNYGYTF. CDR3 DNA: TGTGCCTGGAGTGTAGGATCAGGGAACTATGGCTACACCTTC.

The J gene is TRBJ2-1, the V gene TRBV12-5; perhaps TRBD2 as D (7 bases). Germline V gene lookup returns CDR1 LGHNT and CDR2 FRNRAP. This CDR3 is built from 17 residues. With 0 bases removed from V and 0 bases from J, the gap between germline ends came to 12 bases. The CDR3 coding sequence is TGTGCTAGTGGTTTGGTACTAGGGGGGGGCTCCTACAATGAGCAGTTCTTC. This codes for CASGLVLGGGSYNEQFF.

The V gene is TRBV27, the J gene TRBJ2-7; D may be TRBD1 (6 bases). Germline V gene sequence: CDR1 MNHEY, CDR2 SMNVEV (reference sequence). This CDR3 region has 17 residues. Trimming took off 3 bases at V and 1 base at J, with 19 bases between the two ends. For the CDR3, the DNA is TGTGCCAGCAGTTTCTTCCACGGACAGAGTAATTCCTACGAGCAGTACTTC. Its translation is CASSFFHGQSNSYEQYF.

This chain connects TRBV27 to TRBJ2-5; TRBD2 aligns across 13 bases. The CDR3 spans 15 residues. The V gene's germline CDR1 is MNHEY and CDR2 SMNVEV (reference sequence). Losses at the gene ends were 5 bases for V and 4 bases for J; bases not matched to a gene: 4. Here the CDR3 reads CASSPGTSGAETQYF. CDR3 in DNA: TGTGCCAGCAGTCCAGGGACTAGCGGGGCAGAGACCCAGTACTTC.

The chain recombines TRBV6-5 with TRBJ2-2; D uncertain. From germline, CDR1 is MNHEY and CDR2 SVGAGI. This CDR3 has 15 residues. The ends were cut back, 1 base at V and 0 bases at J, with 6 bases in the middle. As DNA, the CDR3 is TGTGCCAGCAGTTACTTAAGCGCGAACACCGGGGAGCTGTTTTTT. Protein: CASSYLSANTGELFF.

About this clone itself: Other DNA sequences of this sample code for an identical CDR3. This chain connects TRBV7-3 to TRBJ2-2, with 8 nucleotides matching TRBD1. Losses at the gene ends were 5 bases for V and 2 bases for J; bases not matched to a gene: 4. The CDR3 sequence is 15 residues long. The germline gives CDR1 SGHTA, CDR2 FQGTGA. CDR3 sequence reads: CASSLGQGNTGELFF. DNA for the CDR3: TGTGCCAGCAGCCTCGGACAGGGTAACACCGGGGAGCTGTTTTTT.

This chain connects TRBV2 to TRBJ2-7; 13 bases align to TRBD2. CDR3 length equals 14 residues. Germline CDR1 reads SNHLY; CDR2 reads FYNNEI. J gave up 3 bases and V 4 bases, and 0 bases lay outside the gene matches. The CDR3 coding sequence is TGTGCCAGCAGTGGACTAGCGGGGGGCTACGAGCAGTACTTC. Encoded protein: CASSGLAGGYEQYF. Complete variable domain (other parts from reference TRBV2 and TRBJ2-7): EPEVTQTPSHQVTQMGQEVILRCVPISNHLYFYWYRQILGQKVEFLVSFYNNEISEKSEIFDDQFSVERPDGSNFTLKIRSTKLEDSAMYFCASSGLAGGYEQYFGPGTRLTVT.

This clone was seen only a few times. The rearrangement joins TRBV28 to TRBJ1-1, with 9 bases that match TRBD1. Trimming removed 5 bases from V and 6 bases from J; junction bases left unmatched: 7. The CDR3 sequence is 14 residues long. CDR1 and CDR2 from the germline V gene are MDHEN and SYDVKM. CDR3 DNA sequence: TGTGCCAGCAGTGGGGTTGGGACAGGGCCTGAAGCTTTCTTT. The encoded protein is CASSGVGTGPEAFF.

The chain links TRBV18 to TRBJ1-5; D is possibly TRBD1 (5 bases). From germline, CDR1 is KGHSH and CDR2 LQKENI. V shed 2 bases and J shed 3 bases, with 11 bases lying between them. The CDR3 sequence is 15 residues long. CDR3 residues: CASSPGQGYNQPQHF. CDR3 nucleotide sequence: TGTGCCAGCTCACCAGGCCAGGGCTACAATCAGCCCCAGCATTTT.

The chain links TRBV7-2 to TRBJ2-3; D may be TRBD2 (5 bases). This CDR3 has 15 amino acids. Germline CDR1 SGHTA, CDR2 FQGNSA. Trimming took 4 bases from V and 2 from J, leaving 13 bases between them. The CDR3 spells CASSSQADLTDTQYF. The CDR3 DNA reads as TGTGCCAGCAGCTCTCAAGCGGACCTCACAGATACGCAGTATTTT.

This clone has only one observation. V gene TRBV6-5 combines with J gene TRBJ2-5; maybe TRBD2 (6 bases). The J call is uncertain, as TRBJ2-7 better fits the DNA end. The CDR3 sequence is 15 residues long. Germline V gene sequence: CDR1 MNHEY, CDR2 SVGAGI. For the CDR3, the DNA is TGTGCCAGCCGCTACGGGACCGGGAGCTCCTACGAGCAGTACTTC. This sequence encodes CASRYGTGSSYEQYF.

The rearrangement uses TRBV4-2 and TRBJ2-1; weak D call: TRBD2 (7 bases). CDR1 and CDR2 from the germline V gene are LGHNA and YNFKEQ. The length of the CDR3 is 16 residues. V dropped 2 bases and J dropped 8 bases, with 19 bases sitting between them. CDR3 protein: CASSQFVSGGLDEQFF. The DNA for the CDR3 is TGTGCCAGCAGCCAATTCGTGTCCGGGGGGCTGGATGAGCAGTTCTTC.

In its sample, this clone was seen a few times. V usage is TRBV28 and J usage is TRBJ1-5; TRBD1 matches 8 bases. CDR3 size: 14 residues. J lost 7 bases, V lost 2 bases, and 4 bases had no gene match. Germline CDR1 is MDHEN and CDR2 is SYDVKM. The CDR3 reads CASSLGQGAQPQHF. The CDR3 coding sequence is TGTGCCAGCAGTTTAGGGCAGGGGGCGCAGCCCCAGCATTTT.

The J gene is TRBJ2-1, the V gene TRBV7-9, with D maybe TRBD1 (6 bases). V lost 5 bases and J 2 bases, leaving 10 bases between the germline ends. The CDR3 loop spans 14 amino acids. In germline, CDR1 is SEHNR, CDR2 FQNEAQ (reference sequence). CDR3: CASSVRDTYNEQFF. CDR3 sequence (DNA): TGTGCCAGCAGCGTCCGGGACACCTACAATGAGCAGTTCTTC.

The chain employs TRBV5-5 and TRBJ2-7; possibly TRBD1 for D (5 bases). The CDR3 sequence is 15 residues long. Per the germline V gene, CDR1 is SGHKS and CDR2 is YYEKEE (reference sequence). The ends were cut back, 4 bases at V and 3 bases at J, with 17 bases in the middle. In nucleotides, the CDR3 is TGTGCCAGCAGCCCAAGCCAGGGCAAGGTCTACGAGCAGTACTTC. As protein: CASSPSQGKVYEQYF.

The chain employs TRBV2 and TRBJ1-2; D remains ambiguous. The germline V gene has CDR1 SNHLY and CDR2 FYNNEI. V was pared by 1 base and J by 7 bases, with 7 bases between. The CDR3 runs to 12 residues. The DNA of the CDR3 is TGTGCCAGCAGTGAAGATACGGTTGGCTACACCTTC. Residues: CASSEDTVGYTF. Complete variable domain (other parts from reference TRBV2 and TRBJ1-2): EPEVTQTPSHQVTQMGQEVILRCVPISNHLYFYWYRQILGQKVEFLVSFYNNEISEKSEIFDDQFSVERPDGSNFTLKIRSTKLEDSAMYFCASSEDTVGYTFGSGTRLTVV.

The chain is built from TRBV5-1 and TRBJ2-7; the D gene is possibly TRBD2 (6 bases). The V end was cut by 0 bases, the J end by 1 base, with 8 bases between. Germline V gene data show CDR1 as SGHRS and CDR2 as YFSETQ. The CDR3 runs 14 residues. The CDR3 protein is CASSLGDLSYEQYF. In DNA form, the CDR3 reads TGCGCCAGCAGCTTGGGGGACTTATCCTACGAGCAGTACTTC.

This chain uses TRBV19 with TRBJ2-2, with D tentatively TRBD1 (5 bases). CDR1 is LNHDA, CDR2 SQIVND, per germline (reference sequence). The ends were cut back, 7 bases at V and 6 bases at J, with 9 bases in the middle. There are 12 residues in the CDR3. The CDR3 region has the DNA TGTGCCAGTACCCAGGGTTCCGGGGAGCTGTTTTTT. It encodes CASTQGSGELFF. The entire variable domain, with the rest obtained from reference TRBV19 and TRBJ2-2, is as follows: DGGITQSPKYLFRKEGQNVTLSCEQNLNHDAMYWYRQDPGQGLRLIYYSQIVNDFQKGDIAEGYSVSREKKESFPLTVTSAQKNPTAFYLCASTQGSGELFFGEGSRLTVL.

The rearrangement links TRBV5-1 to TRBJ2-2, with TRBD2 identical over 8 bases. The V and J ends lost 3 bases and 4 bases, in that order; junction bases with no gene match: 2. The germline CDR1 and CDR2 sequences are SGHRS and YFSETQ. CDR3 length equals 14 residues. The CDR3 reads CASSSRGGTGELFF. The CDR3 DNA follows: TGCGCCAGCAGCTCCCGGGGGGGCACCGGGGAGCTGTTTTTT.

The chain couples TRBV11-1 to TRBJ2-3; possible D gene TRBD1, 6 bases. V dropped 4 bases and J dropped 6 bases, with 17 bases sitting between them. Germline-derived CDR1 and CDR2 are SGHAT and FQDESV (reference sequence). The CDR3 is 15 residues long. The CDR3 bases are TGTGCCAGCAGCTGGCAGGGGCTGATCACCGATACGCAGTATTTT. Amino acids: CASSWQGLITDTQYF.

This chain links TRBV7-9 with TRBJ2-1; possibly TRBD1 for D (5 bases). This CDR3 contains 13 residues. Trimming took 2 bases from V and 8 from J, leaving 10 bases between them. The germline V gene encodes CDR1 SEHNR and CDR2 FQNEAQ (reference sequence). For the CDR3, the DNA is TGTGCCAGCAGCTTATCTACAGGATATGAGCAGTTCTTC. Its protein product is CASSLSTGYEQFF.

This clone has just one count. The chain recombines TRBV7-9 with TRBJ1-4; tentatively, D is TRBD1 (6 bases). Trimming removed 8 bases from V and 2 bases from J, with 9 bases in between. The CDR3 runs to 13 residues. CDR1 is SEHNR, CDR2 FQNEAQ, per germline (reference sequence). CDR3 bases: TGTGCCAGCCAAAGGGGGACTAATGAAAAACTGTTTTTT. The encoded protein is CASQRGTNEKLFF. The complete variable domain, with remaining parts taken from reference TRBV7-9 and TRBJ1-4, reads DTGVSQNPRHKITKRGQNVTFRCDPISEHNRLYWYRQTLGQGPEFLTYFQNEAQLEKSRLLSDRFSAERPKGSFSTLEIQRTEQGDSAMYLCASQRGTNEKLFFGSGTQLSVL.

The table lists this clone with a count of one. The chain joins TRBV5-4 to TRBJ1-2, with D possibly being TRBD1 (5 bases). CDR1 SGHNT and CDR2 YYREEE come from the germline V gene (reference sequence). V lost 0 bases and J 7 bases, leaving 19 bases between the germline ends. The CDR3 contains 16 residues. The DNA of the CDR3 is TGTGCCAGCAGCTTGGATGGGGCCCTACCATCGGGTGGCTACACCTTC. Translated, it gives CASSLDGALPSGGYTF.

A few counts support this clone. The V gene is TRBV10-3, the J gene TRBJ1-1, with 8 positions matching TRBD1. This CDR3 spans 14 amino acids. V dropped 7 bases and J dropped 1; count of bases not matched to a gene: 5. Germline CDR1 is ENHRY and CDR2 is SYGVKD. This CDR3 reads CAITPDRGNTEAFF. CDR3 nucleotides: TGTGCCATCACCCCCGACAGGGGGAACACTGAAGCTTTCTTT.